This T cell receptor beta chain originates from a study of molecular identifiers for immune sequencing clone quantification. The study, taken as a whole, reports: Investigators reportedly could detect spiked Jurkat TCR RNA from one cell among about a million naive cells. Clones that exceeded 20 RNA copies held over 97% of effector molecules, yet under 1% in naive cells.

Trimming took 6 bases from V and 6 from J, leaving 18 bases between them. This CDR3 region has 14 residues. Germline assignment: CDR1 SQVTM and CDR2 ANQGSEA. TCRdb processed the PCR reads anew with MiXCR; each CDR3 protein has one entry. The sample consists of 350,000 or so distinct CDR3 sequences, over 20% of them appearing once. As to this clonotype: Its cognate antigen is unknown.

The origin of this receptor is a human donor in good health. Some libraries in this study had Jurkat cell RNA spiked in. This chain uses TRBV29-1 with TRBJ1-3; D ambiguous. Sequencing was done on a sample of naive CD8+ T cells from blood, with Jurkat cell RNA spiked in. The subset is: FACS-sorted CD8+CD4-CCR7+CD45RA+ naive T cells. CDR3 region: CSVAFHGKENTIYF. The CDR3 region has the DNA TGCAGCGTGGCCTTCCATGGGAAGGAAAACACCATATATTTT.